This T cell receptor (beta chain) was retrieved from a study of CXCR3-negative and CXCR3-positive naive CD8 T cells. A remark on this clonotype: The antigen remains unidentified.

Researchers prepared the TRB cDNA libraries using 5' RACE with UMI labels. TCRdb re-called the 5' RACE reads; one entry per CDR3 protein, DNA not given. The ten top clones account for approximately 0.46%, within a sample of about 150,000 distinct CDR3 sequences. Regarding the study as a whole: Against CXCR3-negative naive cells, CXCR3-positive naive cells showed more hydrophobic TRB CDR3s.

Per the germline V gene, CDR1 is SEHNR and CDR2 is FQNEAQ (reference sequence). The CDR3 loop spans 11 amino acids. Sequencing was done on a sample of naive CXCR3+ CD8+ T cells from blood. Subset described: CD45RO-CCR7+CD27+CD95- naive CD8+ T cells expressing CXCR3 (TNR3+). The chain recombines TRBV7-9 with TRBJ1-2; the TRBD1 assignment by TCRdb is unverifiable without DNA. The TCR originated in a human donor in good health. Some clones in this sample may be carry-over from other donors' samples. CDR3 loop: CASSSPGGYTF.